The source of this T cell receptor (beta chain) is a study of ipilimumab plus nivolumab after autologous stem cell transplantation. Study-level information: The DLBCL cohort had primary refractory and relapsed disease, with 18-month progression-free survival of approximately 83% and 30%.

TCRdb's copy holds only in-frame clones and misses some; the assay was immunoSEQ multiplex PCR. The sample lists tens of thousands of clones, just over 85% seen once, with 5.2% in the top ten. The CDR3 is made up of 14 amino acids. CDR1 is SGHVS, CDR2 FQNEAQ, per germline. With 3 bases clipped from V and 9 bases from J, the junction kept 10 bases outside the gene matches. Sample: PBMCs, taken in a trial of ipilimumab plus nivolumab as post-transplant consolidation. The V call is TRBV7-8, the J call TRBJ2-5, with 7 bases that match TRBD2. The sequence came from a male donor with diffuse large B-cell lymphoma. The CDR3 coding sequence is TGTGCCAGCAGCTTGGTAGCGGGTAATAAGGCCCAGTACTTC. Amino acids: CASSLVAGNKAQYF.